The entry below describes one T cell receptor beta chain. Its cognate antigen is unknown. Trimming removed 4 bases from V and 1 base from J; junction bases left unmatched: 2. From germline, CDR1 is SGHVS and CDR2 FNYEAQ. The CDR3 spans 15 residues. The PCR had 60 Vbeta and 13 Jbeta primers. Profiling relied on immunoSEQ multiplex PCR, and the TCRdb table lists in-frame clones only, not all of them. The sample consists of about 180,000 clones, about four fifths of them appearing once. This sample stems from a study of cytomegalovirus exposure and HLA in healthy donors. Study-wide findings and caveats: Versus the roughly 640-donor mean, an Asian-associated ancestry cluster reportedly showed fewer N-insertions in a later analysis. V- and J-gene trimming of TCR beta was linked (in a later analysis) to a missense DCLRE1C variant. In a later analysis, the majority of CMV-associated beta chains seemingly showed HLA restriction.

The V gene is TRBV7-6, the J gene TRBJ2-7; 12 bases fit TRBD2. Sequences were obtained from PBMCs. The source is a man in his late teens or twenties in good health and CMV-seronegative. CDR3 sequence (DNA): TGTGCCAGCAGCTCACTAGCGGGGGGATCCTACGAGCAGTACTTC. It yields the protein CASSSLAGGSYEQYF. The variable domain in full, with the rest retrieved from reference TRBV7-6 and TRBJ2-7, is GAGVSQSPRYKVTKRGQDVALRCDPISGHVSLYWYRQALGQGPEFLTYFNYEAQQDKSGLPNDRFSAERPEGSISTLTIQRTEQRDSAMYRCASSSLAGGSYEQYFGPGTRLTVT.